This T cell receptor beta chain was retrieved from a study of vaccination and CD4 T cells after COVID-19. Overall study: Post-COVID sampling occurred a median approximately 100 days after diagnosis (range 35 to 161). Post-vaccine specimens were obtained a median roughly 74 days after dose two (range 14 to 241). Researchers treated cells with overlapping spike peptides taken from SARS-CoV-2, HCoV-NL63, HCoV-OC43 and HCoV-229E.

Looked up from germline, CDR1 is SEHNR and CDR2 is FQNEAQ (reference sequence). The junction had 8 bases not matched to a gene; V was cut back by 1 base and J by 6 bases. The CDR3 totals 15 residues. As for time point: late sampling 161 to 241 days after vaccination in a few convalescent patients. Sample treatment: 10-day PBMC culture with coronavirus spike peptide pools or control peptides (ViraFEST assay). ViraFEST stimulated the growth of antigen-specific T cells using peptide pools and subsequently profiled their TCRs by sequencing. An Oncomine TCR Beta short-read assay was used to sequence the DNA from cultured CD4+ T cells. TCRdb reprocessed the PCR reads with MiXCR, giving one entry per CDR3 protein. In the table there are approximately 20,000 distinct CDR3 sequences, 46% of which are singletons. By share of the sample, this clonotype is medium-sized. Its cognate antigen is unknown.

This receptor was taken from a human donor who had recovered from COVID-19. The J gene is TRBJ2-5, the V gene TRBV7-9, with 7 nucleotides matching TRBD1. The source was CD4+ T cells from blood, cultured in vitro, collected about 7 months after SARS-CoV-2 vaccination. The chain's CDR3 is CASSLGIDRAQTQYF. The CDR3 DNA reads TGTGCCAGCAGCTTAGGAATCGACAGGGCCCAGACCCAGTACTTC.